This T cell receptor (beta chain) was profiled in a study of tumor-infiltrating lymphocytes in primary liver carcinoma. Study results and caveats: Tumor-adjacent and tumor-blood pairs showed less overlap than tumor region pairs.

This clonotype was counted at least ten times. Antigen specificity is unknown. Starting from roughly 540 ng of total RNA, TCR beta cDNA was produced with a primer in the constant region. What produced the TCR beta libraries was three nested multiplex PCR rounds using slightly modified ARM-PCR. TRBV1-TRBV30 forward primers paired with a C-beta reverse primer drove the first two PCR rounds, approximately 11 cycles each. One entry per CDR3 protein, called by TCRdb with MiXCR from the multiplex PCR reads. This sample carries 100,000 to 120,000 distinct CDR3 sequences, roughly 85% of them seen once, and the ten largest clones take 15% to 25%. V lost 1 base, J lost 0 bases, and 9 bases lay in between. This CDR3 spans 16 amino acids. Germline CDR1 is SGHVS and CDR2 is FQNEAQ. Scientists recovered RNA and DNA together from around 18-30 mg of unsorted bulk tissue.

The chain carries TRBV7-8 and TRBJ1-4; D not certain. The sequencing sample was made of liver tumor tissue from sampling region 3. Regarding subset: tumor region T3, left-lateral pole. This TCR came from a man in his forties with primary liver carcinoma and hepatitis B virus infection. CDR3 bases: TGTGCCAGCAGCTTAGGGGATATTGCAACTAATGAAAAACTGTTTTTT. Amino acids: CASSLGDIATNEKLFF.